The 29 T cell receptor beta chains presented below share a single source sample, sequenced in a study of radiotherapy plus CTLA-4 blockade in lung cancer. Profiling relied on immunoSEQ multiplex PCR, and the TCRdb table lists in-frame clones only, not all of them. The sample yields some 45,000 clones, 60% to 80% seen once. The material sequenced was peripheral blood, taken from a patient treated with radiotherapy plus ipilimumab. The receptors originated from a human donor with non-small cell lung cancer who had stable disease on radiotherapy plus ipilimumab.

The genes are TRBV11-2 and TRBJ2-3, with D tentatively TRBD1 (6 bases). Trimming took 4 bases from V and 6 from J, leaving 17 bases between them. The CDR3 extends over 15 amino acids. Germline CDR1 reads SGHAT; CDR2 reads FQNNGV. CDR3 DNA sequence: TGTGCCAGCAGCTCGTCCGGGACACTGTGGGATACGCAGTATTTT. This sequence encodes CASSSSGTLWDTQYF.

This chain links TRBV7-2 with TRBJ1-1; D is ambiguous. The CDR3 sequence is 13 residues long. Deletions cut 7 bases from V and 0 bases from J, with 9 bases between. Germline V gives CDR1 SGHTA, CDR2 FQGNSA. CDR3 amino acids: CASTPQMNTEAFF. The CDR3 region has the DNA TGTGCCAGCACCCCCCAGATGAACACTGAAGCTTTCTTT.

This clone was recorded only once. The J gene is TRBJ1-1, the V gene TRBV6-5, with D possibly TRBD1 on 5 matching bases. V dropped 2 bases and J dropped 4 bases, with 11 bases sitting between them. The CDR3 consists of 14 residues. Germline lookup yields CDR1 MNHEY and CDR2 SVGAGI. The CDR3 protein is CASSYLGGGTEAFF. CDR3 DNA sequence: TGTGCCAGCAGTTACCTGGGGGGGGGCACTGAAGCTTTCTTT.

CDR3 nucleotide sequence: TGTGCCAGCAGCCCCGGACAGGGTGGCAGCTCCTATAATTCACCCCTCCACTTT. The encoded protein is CASSPGQGGSSYNSPLHF. The J gene is TRBJ1-6, the V gene TRBV14; 8 bases line up with TRBD1. CDR1 is SGHDN and CDR2 is FVKESK in the germline V gene. V lost 4 bases to trimming and J lost 0 bases; unmatched junction nucleotides: 8. CDR3 length equals 18 residues.

CDR3 amino acids: CASSLWSGDTQYF. DNA of the CDR3: TGTGCCAGCAGCTTATGGTCGGGAGATACGCAGTATTTT. The V gene is TRBV7-2, the J gene TRBJ2-3, with no clear D. Germline V gene lookup returns CDR1 SGHTA and CDR2 FQGNSA. The CDR3 contains 13 residues. V was clipped by 2 bases and J by 5 bases, with 8 bases between them.

This clone is medium-sized (0.01 to 0.1%) in the sample. V gene TRBV18 combines with J gene TRBJ1-4; 9 nucleotides match TRBD1. V lost 6 bases and J lost 10; bases outside the gene matches: 9. The germline V gene encodes CDR1 KGHSH and CDR2 LQKENI. This CDR3 region has 14 residues. This CDR3 reads CASSPGTGYGKLFF. CDR3 DNA: TGTGCCAGCTCCCCCGGGACAGGGTACGGAAAACTGTTTTTT.

V is TRBV14 and J is TRBJ1-1; no clear D. V lost 1 base, J lost 4 bases, and 10 bases lay in between. The V gene's germline CDR1 is SGHDN and CDR2 FVKESK. CDR3 length equals 14 residues. CDR3 DNA sequence: TGTGCCAGCAGCCAAGCCTTAATGGGCACTGAAGCTTTCTTT. It yields the protein CASSQALMGTEAFF.

V gene TRBV19 combines with J gene TRBJ2-1; 10 nucleotides agree with TRBD1. The V and J ends lost 4 bases and 2 bases, in that order; junction bases with no gene match: 8. CDR1 LNHDA and CDR2 SQIVND come from the germline V gene (reference sequence). CDR3 length equals 17 residues. DNA of the CDR3: TGTGCCAGTAGTAAAGACAGGGGGCGAACAACCTACAATGAGCAGTTCTTC. It yields the protein CASSKDRGRTTYNEQFF.

This chain connects TRBV18 to TRBJ1-5; D is uncertain. The CDR3 is made up of 14 amino acids. In germline, CDR1 is KGHSH, CDR2 LQKENI. V was shortened by 3 bases and J by 7 bases, with 13 bases between the two germline ends. DNA for the CDR3: TGTGCCAGCTCACCTCCGGGGTTTGGGCAGCCCCAGCATTTT. It specifies CASSPPGFGQPQHF.

This rearrangement joins TRBV11-2 to TRBJ1-2; perhaps TRBD1 as D (5 bases). The CDR3 is made up of 13 amino acids. V shed 2 bases and J shed 5 bases, with 9 bases lying between them. The germline CDR1 and CDR2 sequences are SGHAT and FQNNGV. CDR3 nucleotide sequence: TGTGCCAGCAGCTTATCAGGGAGGTATGGCTACACCTTC. Residues: CASSLSGRYGYTF.

This clone was detected only once. V and J are TRBV19 and TRBJ1-4, with 8 positions matching TRBD1. The CDR3 is made up of 15 amino acids. Germline CDR1 is LNHDA and CDR2 is SQIVND (reference sequence). J lost 5 bases, V lost 4 bases, and 6 bases had no gene match. CDR3 region: CASSTWDRMNEKLFF. The CDR3 DNA sequence: TGTGCCAGTAGTACCTGGGACAGGATGAATGAAAAACTGTTTTTT.

V and J are TRBV6-5 and TRBJ1-5; 9 bases match TRBD1. The J segment lost 4 bases and the V segment lost 4 bases, leaving 5 bases of the junction unmatched. The CDR3 contains 15 residues. Germline V CDR1 and CDR2: MNHEY, SVGAGI. The CDR3 region has the DNA TGTGCCAGCAGTTCCGCCGGGACAGGGAATCAGCCCCAGCATTTT. As protein: CASSSAGTGNQPQHF.

This clone was found many times. The J gene is TRBJ2-2, the V gene TRBV6-1; D gene unclear. Trimming removed 6 bases from V and 9 bases from J, with 8 bases in between. In germline, CDR1 is MNHNS, CDR2 SASEGT. There are 11 residues in the CDR3. The CDR3 DNA sequence: TGTGCCAGCAGCGTCCAGTGGGAGCTGTTTTTT. Amino acid sequence: CASSVQWELFF.

The rearrangement links TRBV28 to TRBJ2-2; D possibly uses TRBD1 or TRBD2 (5 bases each). The CDR3 runs 14 residues. V gave up 5 bases and J gave up 9 bases, with 16 bases separating them. The germline V gene has CDR1 MDHEN and CDR2 SYDVKM. The CDR3 DNA follows: TGTGCCAGCAGTGGGACGGATGTCTTAAGGGAGCTGTTTTTT. Protein product: CASSGTDVLRELFF.

The chain links TRBV10-3 to TRBJ2-3; 12 bases are a match to TRBD2. The junction had 10 bases not matched to a gene; V was cut back by 2 bases and J by 4 bases. This CDR3 has 18 amino acids. From germline, CDR1 is ENHRY and CDR2 SYGVKD. The CDR3 bases are TGTGCCATCAGTGAGACGGGCGCGACTAGCGGGGGACCAGATACGCAGTATTTT. Protein: CAISETGATSGGPDTQYF.

The J gene is TRBJ1-1, the V gene TRBV30, with a weak D call TRBD1 (6 bases). This CDR3 region has 13 residues. Trimming pared 2 bases from V and 3 bases from J, leaving 10 bases between. The V gene's germline CDR1 is GTSNPN and CDR2 SVGIG (reference sequence). The DNA of the CDR3 is TGTGCCTGGAGTTTTACAGGGTACACTGAAGCTTTCTTT. Encoded protein: CAWSFTGYTEAFF.

The rearrangement uses TRBV21-1 and TRBJ1-1; the table's D call, TRBD1, has no DNA check behind it. TRBV21-1 is designated a pseudogene. The CDR3 is 17 residues long. In nucleotides, the CDR3 is TGTGCCAGTATACAGGGGTTGCTTACCTGTTTGAACACTGAAGCTTTCTTT. Its translation is CASIQGLLTCLNTEAFF.

The chain recombines TRBV18 with TRBJ2-7; TRBD1 matches at 8 bases. The germline CDR1 and CDR2 sequences are KGHSH and LQKENI. Germline trimming cut 4 bases from V and 5 bases from J; bases unmatched to any gene: 7. This CDR3 spans 14 amino acids. CDR3 nucleotide sequence: TGTGCCAGCTCACAGCAGGACAGGGTCAACGAGCAGTACTTC. Translation gives CASSQQDRVNEQYF.

This chain connects TRBV11-2 to TRBJ1-2; 9 positions match TRBD1. The CDR3 extends over 15 amino acids. Germline V gene sequence: CDR1 SGHAT, CDR2 FQNNGV. Trimming took 4 bases from V and 4 from J; bases not matched to a gene: 7. The CDR3 nucleotides read TGTGCCAGCAGCTCAACAGGGGGCGCCGGCTATGGCTACACCTTC. Amino acid sequence: CASSSTGGAGYGYTF.

This clone was recorded a few times. The chain joins TRBV2 to TRBJ2-5; a weak D match, TRBD2 (5 bases). V gave up 0 bases and J gave up 2 bases, with 10 bases separating them. The CDR3 runs to 15 residues. Germline V gene data show CDR1 as SNHLY and CDR2 as FYNNEI. For the CDR3, the DNA is TGTGCCAGCAGTGAAGCGTCTAGGAGGCAAGAGACCCAGTACTTC. This codes for CASSEASRRQETQYF.

J is TRBJ1-1 and V is TRBV10-1; no firm D call. The germline V and J ends were trimmed by 3 bases and 0 bases, with 5 bases remaining between them. CDR3 length: 13 residues. In germline, CDR1 is WNHNN, CDR2 SYGVQD (reference sequence). The CDR3 region is CASSEIVNTEAFF. CDR3 in DNA: TGCGCCAGCAGTGAAATCGTGAACACTGAAGCTTTCTTT.

This clone was recorded once. The rearrangement uses TRBV30 and TRBJ1-1; no clear D gene. From germline, CDR1 is GTSNPN and CDR2 SVGIG (reference sequence). V was cut by 0 bases and J by 5 bases, with 13 bases left in between. The CDR3 is 14 amino acids. The CDR3 reads CAWSVFRGGTEAFF. The DNA for the CDR3 is TGTGCCTGGAGTGTCTTCCGGGGAGGAACTGAAGCTTTCTTT.

This clone was picked up a small number of times. The rearrangement uses TRBV4-3 and TRBJ2-7; D is uncertain. Trimming removed 0 bases at V and 3 bases at J, with 18 bases between. Germline CDR1 is LGHNA and CDR2 is YSLEER. The CDR3 totals 17 residues. The CDR3 DNA is TGCGCCAGCAGCCAAGATATGGCAGTTGGGCCGCTCTACGAGCAGTACTTC. It yields the protein CASSQDMAVGPLYEQYF.

The genes are TRBV10-3 and TRBJ2-5; D is uncertain. Trimming shortened V by 4 bases and J by 2 bases, and 5 bases separated the two germline ends. This CDR3 is built from 12 residues. The V gene's germline CDR1 is ENHRY and CDR2 SYGVKD. CDR3 in DNA: TGTGCCATCAGTGGCGGTCAAGAGACCCAGTACTTC. Its protein product is CAISGGQETQYF.

V gene TRBV19 combines with J gene TRBJ2-7, with D possibly matching TRBD1 (6 bases). The CDR3 runs 14 residues. Germline-derived CDR1 and CDR2 are LNHDA and SQIVND (reference sequence). The V gene lost 1 base and the J gene lost 4 bases, with 11 bases spanning the gap. The CDR3 DNA follows: TGTGCCAGTAGTATAGTGGACAGAGTTTACGAGCAGTACTTC. Its translation is CASSIVDRVYEQYF.

Only a few counts were recorded for this clone. The chain links TRBV27 to TRBJ2-5, with D perhaps TRBD1 (5 bases). Trimming left V 2 bases short and J 5 bases short, with 12 bases between. The CDR3 consists of 14 residues. CDR1 and CDR2 (germline): MNHEY, SMNVEV (reference sequence). CDR3 sequence (DNA): TGTGCCAGCAGTTTACAGGGCATGGGGGAGACCCAGTACTTC. As protein: CASSLQGMGETQYF.

To note about this clone: It is unclear where the CDR3 begins or ends on the DNA, so no DNA is shown, and the CDR3 is as TCRdb lists it. V gene TRBV28 combines with J gene TRBJ1-2; the tabulated D call, TRBD1, remains unverified against the DNA. In germline, CDR1 is MDHEN, CDR2 SYDVKM. The CDR3 is 15 residues long, ends included. The CDR3 here is CASSSSGQGNYGYTF.

This chain connects TRBV6-4 to TRBJ2-7; no reliable D call. The ends were cut back, 6 bases at V and 0 bases at J, with 9 bases in the middle. The length of the CDR3 is 13 residues. Per germline, CDR1 MRHNA and CDR2 SNTAGT. The CDR3: CASSPELSYEQYF. The CDR3 coding sequence is TGTGCCAGCAGCCCGGAACTCTCCTACGAGCAGTACTTC.

This sequence joins TRBV13 and TRBJ2-5; D is perhaps TRBD1 (5 bases). The CDR3 has 16 amino acids. Trimming pared 4 bases from V and 4 bases from J, leaving 19 bases between. CDR1 PRHDT and CDR2 FYEKMQ come from the germline V gene (reference sequence). The CDR3 sequence is CASSSASGRDRETQYF. The CDR3 region has the DNA TGTGCCAGCAGCTCGGCCTCTGGCAGGGATCGAGAGACCCAGTACTTC.